A selection of T cell receptor beta chains follows, all from one sample in a study of blood T cells in healthy people across ages. TCRdb reprocessed the 5' RACE reads via MiXCR and lists one record per CDR3 protein. The repertoire consists of around 1,600,000 distinct CDR3 sequences, with around 40% occurring once and the leading ten covering about 3.8%. Sequencing was done on a sample of blood. These receptors came from a woman aged 18 to 35 in good health. The CDR3 runs from the conserved cysteine through the conserved F or W. The D gene is left open where the match is weak. Expanded clones get a size class; other rows say once, few or many, or leave the size out.

>NA|NA|TRBJ1-4|TRBV7-2
CASSLVEGSGFGEKLFF
TGTGCCAGCAGCTTAGTTGAGGGGTCAGGGTTCGGGGAAAAACTGTTTTTT
>NA|NA|TRBJ2-5|TRBV18
CASSPYTAQETQYF
TGTGCCAGCTCACCATATACAGCCCAAGAGACCCAGTACTTC
>NA|TRBD1|TRBJ2-1|TRBV29-1
CSAGTGGEQFF
TGCAGCGCCGGGACAGGGGGTGAGCAGTTCTTC
>NA|NA|TRBJ1-5|TRBV28
CASSLLEDIYSNQPQHF
TGTGCCAGCAGTTTATTGGAAGACATTTATAGCAATCAGCCCCAGCATTTT
>NA|TRBD1|TRBJ2-3|TRBV5-1
CASPVGQGTSTQYF
TGCGCCAGCCCCGTGGGACAGGGGACAAGTACGCAGTATTTT
>NA|NA|TRBJ2-1|TRBV30
CAWSGGSPYNEQFF
TGTGCCTGGAGTGGTGGGAGCCCGTACAATGAGCAGTTCTTC
>NA|TRBD2|TRBJ2-1|TRBV18
CASSQYRQSGGSYNEQFF
TGTGCCAGCTCCCAATATCGTCAATCGGGAGGAAGTTACAATGAGCAGTTCTTC
>NA|TRBD1|TRBJ1-6|TRBV7-8
CASSSRRERDRRPLHF
TGTGCCAGCAGCTCTAGGAGGGAGAGGGACAGAAGACCCCTCCACTTT
>NA|NA|TRBJ1-2|TRBV19
CASSIGAGRGYTF
TGTGCCAGTAGTATCGGGGCAGGGCGCGGCTACACCTTC
>many|NA|TRBJ1-2|TRBV12-3/TRBV12-4
CASSLSTVYGYTF
TGTGCCAGCAGTTTATCGACAGTCTATGGCTACACCTTC
>few|TRBD2|TRBJ2-1|TRBV29-1
CSVVGGLRSYNEQFF
TGCAGCGTTGTGGGGGGACTACGCTCCTACAATGAGCAGTTCTTC
>few|TRBD1|TRBJ1-2|TRBV29-1
CSVPTPPGTGQNGYTF
TGCAGCGTGCCTACGCCCCCCGGGACAGGACAAAATGGCTACACCTTC
>few|NA|TRBJ2-4|TRBV4-3
CASSQDYLPGGNIQYF
TGCGCCAGCAGCCAAGATTATCTTCCCGGTGGGAACATTCAGTACTTC
>few|NA|TRBJ2-1|TRBV7-7
CASKRLDVGNEQFF
TGTGCTAGCAAGCGACTGGATGTAGGGAATGAGCAGTTCTTC
>NA|NA|TRBJ2-7|TRBV20-1
CSASPRISGGYEQYF
TGCAGTGCTAGTCCCCGGATTAGCGGAGGATACGAGCAGTACTTC
>NA|NA|TRBJ1-2|TRBV3-1
CASSQKMQNYGYTF
TGTGCCAGCAGCCAAAAGATGCAAAACTATGGCTACACCTTC
>few|NA|TRBJ2-7|TRBV10-3
CAISTVRHPYEQYF
TGTGCCATCAGTACCGTTAGGCATCCCTACGAGCAGTACTTC
>many|TRBD2|TRBJ2-1|TRBV3-1
CASSRPGLALFF
TGTGCCAGCAGCCGCCCGGGACTAGCTCTGTTCTTC
>NA|NA|TRBJ1-1|TRBV5-1
CASSLERGGKAFF
TGCGCCAGCAGCTTGGAACGGGGCGGAAAAGCTTTCTTT
>NA|NA|TRBJ2-3|TRBV20-1
CSARSGGDTQYF
TGCAGTGCTAGGAGCGGCGGTGATACGCAGTATTTT
>few|TRBD1|TRBJ2-7|TRBV4-1
CASSQWTGGSYEQYF
TGCGCCAGCAGCCAATGGACAGGGGGCTCCTACGAGCAGTACTTC
>NA|NA|TRBJ2-5|TRBV6-2/TRBV6-3
CASSGQTSPQETQYF
TGTGCCAGCAGTGGACAGACCTCTCCACAAGAGACCCAGTACTTC
>NA|NA|TRBJ2-7|TRBV12-3/TRBV12-4
CASSFAYYEQYF
TGTGCCAGCAGTTTTGCGTACTACGAGCAGTACTTC
>NA|NA|TRBJ2-7|TRBV7-9
CASSKATGPARDEQYF
TGTGCCAGCAGCAAAGCTACCGGGCCTGCCCGGGACGAGCAGTACTTC
>few|NA|TRBJ2-5|TRBV20-1
CSAKVEGPATQYF
TGCAGTGCGAAGGTTGAGGGTCCGGCAACCCAGTACTTC
>NA|NA|TRBJ2-5|TRBV7-9
CASSETSSEQYF
TGTGCCAGCAGCGAGACATCCTCGGAGCAGTACTTC
>few|TRBD1|TRBJ1-2|TRBV20-1
CTADRGSYGYTF
TGCACGGCGGACAGGGGAAGCTATGGCTACACCTTC
>NA|NA|TRBJ2-1|TRBV20-1
CSAMIGYGVNEQFF
TGCAGTGCTATGATAGGGTATGGTGTCAATGAGCAGTTCTTC
>NA|NA|TRBJ2-2|TRBV5-6
CASSFRPLRELFF
TGTGCCAGCAGCTTTCGGCCGCTGAGGGAGCTGTTTTTT
>few|NA|TRBJ1-1|TRBV4-3
CASSQDHGYTEAFF
TGCGCCAGCAGCCAAGATCACGGGTACACTGAAGCTTTCTTT
>NA|NA|TRBJ1-5|TRBV30
CAWSTFGGSNQPQHF
TGTGCCTGGAGTACTTTCGGGGGGAGCAATCAGCCCCAGCATTTT
>NA|TRBD1|TRBJ1-2|TRBV6-2/TRBV6-3
CASATGDIGYTF
TGTGCCAGCGCGACAGGGGATATTGGCTACACCTTC
>NA|NA|TRBJ2-5|TRBV3-1
CASLKRLSTGTQETQYF
TGTGCCAGCTTGAAGAGACTAAGCACAGGGACTCAAGAGACCCAGTACTTC
>NA|TRBD2|TRBJ2-7|TRBV20-1
CSATSGGRAGTVEQYF
TGCAGTGCTACCTCTGGAGGTCGAGCGGGAACGGTCGAGCAGTACTTC
>NA|TRBD1|TRBJ1-6|TRBV5-6
CASRSGDREYSPLHF
TGTGCCAGCAGGTCCGGGGACAGGGAGTATTCACCCCTCCACTTT
>once|NA|TRBJ2-1|TRBV7-9
CAGTASVYNEQFF
TGTGCCGGCACCGCCAGTGTATACAATGAGCAGTTCTTC
>NA|NA|TRBJ2-5|TRBV3-1
CASSSPGEVTQYF
TGTGCCAGCAGCTCTCCGGGAGAAGTGACCCAGTACTTC
>NA|TRBD2|TRBJ2-7|TRBV2
CASLLASRGEQYF
TGTGCCAGTCTACTAGCGTCCCGGGGTGAGCAGTACTTC
>NA|NA|TRBJ1-2|TRBV20-1
CSALDPLGYGYTF
TGCAGTGCCCTCGATCCCCTGGGGTATGGCTACACCTTC
>few|NA|TRBJ2-4|TRBV6-5
CASTAFGPKNIQYF
TGTGCCAGCACCGCCTTTGGTCCCAAAAACATTCAGTACTTC
>few|NA|TRBJ1-2|TRBV6-5
CASSYSNRRANYGYTF
TGTGCCAGCAGTTACTCGAACCGCCGAGCTAACTATGGCTACACCTTC
>few|NA|TRBJ1-6|TRBV20-1
CSDLSGGAFYYNSPLHF
TGCAGTGATCTTTCGGGGGGGGCCTTCTATTATAATTCACCCCTCCACTTT
>NA|NA|TRBJ1-4|TRBV13
CASGFLGGGEKLFF
TGTGCCAGCGGCTTCCTTGGAGGCGGTGAAAAACTGTTTTTT
>NA|TRBD2|TRBJ2-5|TRBV5-1
CASSRLAGAPETQYF
TGCGCCAGCAGCCGACTAGCGGGAGCCCCAGAGACCCAGTACTTC
>NA|TRBD1|TRBJ2-2|TRBV7-2
CASTQDRGSDGELFF
TGTGCCAGCACCCAGGACAGGGGCTCCGACGGGGAGCTGTTTTTT
>NA|NA|TRBJ1-1|TRBV4-3
CASSQVEETNTEAFF
TGCGCCAGCAGCCAAGTGGAAGAGACGAACACTGAAGCTTTCTTT
>many|TRBD2|TRBJ2-1|TRBV27
CASSTGTSGNEQFF
TGTGCCAGCAGCACTGGGACTAGCGGCAATGAGCAGTTCTTC
>NA|TRBD1|TRBJ1-1|TRBV20-1
CSARTQGSSEAFF
TGCAGTGCTCGGACACAGGGGTCATCTGAAGCTTTCTTT
>NA|NA|TRBJ2-1|TRBV14
CASSHLLGFQETQFF
TGTGCCAGCAGCCATCTCTTGGGCTTTCAAGAGACCCAGTTCTTC